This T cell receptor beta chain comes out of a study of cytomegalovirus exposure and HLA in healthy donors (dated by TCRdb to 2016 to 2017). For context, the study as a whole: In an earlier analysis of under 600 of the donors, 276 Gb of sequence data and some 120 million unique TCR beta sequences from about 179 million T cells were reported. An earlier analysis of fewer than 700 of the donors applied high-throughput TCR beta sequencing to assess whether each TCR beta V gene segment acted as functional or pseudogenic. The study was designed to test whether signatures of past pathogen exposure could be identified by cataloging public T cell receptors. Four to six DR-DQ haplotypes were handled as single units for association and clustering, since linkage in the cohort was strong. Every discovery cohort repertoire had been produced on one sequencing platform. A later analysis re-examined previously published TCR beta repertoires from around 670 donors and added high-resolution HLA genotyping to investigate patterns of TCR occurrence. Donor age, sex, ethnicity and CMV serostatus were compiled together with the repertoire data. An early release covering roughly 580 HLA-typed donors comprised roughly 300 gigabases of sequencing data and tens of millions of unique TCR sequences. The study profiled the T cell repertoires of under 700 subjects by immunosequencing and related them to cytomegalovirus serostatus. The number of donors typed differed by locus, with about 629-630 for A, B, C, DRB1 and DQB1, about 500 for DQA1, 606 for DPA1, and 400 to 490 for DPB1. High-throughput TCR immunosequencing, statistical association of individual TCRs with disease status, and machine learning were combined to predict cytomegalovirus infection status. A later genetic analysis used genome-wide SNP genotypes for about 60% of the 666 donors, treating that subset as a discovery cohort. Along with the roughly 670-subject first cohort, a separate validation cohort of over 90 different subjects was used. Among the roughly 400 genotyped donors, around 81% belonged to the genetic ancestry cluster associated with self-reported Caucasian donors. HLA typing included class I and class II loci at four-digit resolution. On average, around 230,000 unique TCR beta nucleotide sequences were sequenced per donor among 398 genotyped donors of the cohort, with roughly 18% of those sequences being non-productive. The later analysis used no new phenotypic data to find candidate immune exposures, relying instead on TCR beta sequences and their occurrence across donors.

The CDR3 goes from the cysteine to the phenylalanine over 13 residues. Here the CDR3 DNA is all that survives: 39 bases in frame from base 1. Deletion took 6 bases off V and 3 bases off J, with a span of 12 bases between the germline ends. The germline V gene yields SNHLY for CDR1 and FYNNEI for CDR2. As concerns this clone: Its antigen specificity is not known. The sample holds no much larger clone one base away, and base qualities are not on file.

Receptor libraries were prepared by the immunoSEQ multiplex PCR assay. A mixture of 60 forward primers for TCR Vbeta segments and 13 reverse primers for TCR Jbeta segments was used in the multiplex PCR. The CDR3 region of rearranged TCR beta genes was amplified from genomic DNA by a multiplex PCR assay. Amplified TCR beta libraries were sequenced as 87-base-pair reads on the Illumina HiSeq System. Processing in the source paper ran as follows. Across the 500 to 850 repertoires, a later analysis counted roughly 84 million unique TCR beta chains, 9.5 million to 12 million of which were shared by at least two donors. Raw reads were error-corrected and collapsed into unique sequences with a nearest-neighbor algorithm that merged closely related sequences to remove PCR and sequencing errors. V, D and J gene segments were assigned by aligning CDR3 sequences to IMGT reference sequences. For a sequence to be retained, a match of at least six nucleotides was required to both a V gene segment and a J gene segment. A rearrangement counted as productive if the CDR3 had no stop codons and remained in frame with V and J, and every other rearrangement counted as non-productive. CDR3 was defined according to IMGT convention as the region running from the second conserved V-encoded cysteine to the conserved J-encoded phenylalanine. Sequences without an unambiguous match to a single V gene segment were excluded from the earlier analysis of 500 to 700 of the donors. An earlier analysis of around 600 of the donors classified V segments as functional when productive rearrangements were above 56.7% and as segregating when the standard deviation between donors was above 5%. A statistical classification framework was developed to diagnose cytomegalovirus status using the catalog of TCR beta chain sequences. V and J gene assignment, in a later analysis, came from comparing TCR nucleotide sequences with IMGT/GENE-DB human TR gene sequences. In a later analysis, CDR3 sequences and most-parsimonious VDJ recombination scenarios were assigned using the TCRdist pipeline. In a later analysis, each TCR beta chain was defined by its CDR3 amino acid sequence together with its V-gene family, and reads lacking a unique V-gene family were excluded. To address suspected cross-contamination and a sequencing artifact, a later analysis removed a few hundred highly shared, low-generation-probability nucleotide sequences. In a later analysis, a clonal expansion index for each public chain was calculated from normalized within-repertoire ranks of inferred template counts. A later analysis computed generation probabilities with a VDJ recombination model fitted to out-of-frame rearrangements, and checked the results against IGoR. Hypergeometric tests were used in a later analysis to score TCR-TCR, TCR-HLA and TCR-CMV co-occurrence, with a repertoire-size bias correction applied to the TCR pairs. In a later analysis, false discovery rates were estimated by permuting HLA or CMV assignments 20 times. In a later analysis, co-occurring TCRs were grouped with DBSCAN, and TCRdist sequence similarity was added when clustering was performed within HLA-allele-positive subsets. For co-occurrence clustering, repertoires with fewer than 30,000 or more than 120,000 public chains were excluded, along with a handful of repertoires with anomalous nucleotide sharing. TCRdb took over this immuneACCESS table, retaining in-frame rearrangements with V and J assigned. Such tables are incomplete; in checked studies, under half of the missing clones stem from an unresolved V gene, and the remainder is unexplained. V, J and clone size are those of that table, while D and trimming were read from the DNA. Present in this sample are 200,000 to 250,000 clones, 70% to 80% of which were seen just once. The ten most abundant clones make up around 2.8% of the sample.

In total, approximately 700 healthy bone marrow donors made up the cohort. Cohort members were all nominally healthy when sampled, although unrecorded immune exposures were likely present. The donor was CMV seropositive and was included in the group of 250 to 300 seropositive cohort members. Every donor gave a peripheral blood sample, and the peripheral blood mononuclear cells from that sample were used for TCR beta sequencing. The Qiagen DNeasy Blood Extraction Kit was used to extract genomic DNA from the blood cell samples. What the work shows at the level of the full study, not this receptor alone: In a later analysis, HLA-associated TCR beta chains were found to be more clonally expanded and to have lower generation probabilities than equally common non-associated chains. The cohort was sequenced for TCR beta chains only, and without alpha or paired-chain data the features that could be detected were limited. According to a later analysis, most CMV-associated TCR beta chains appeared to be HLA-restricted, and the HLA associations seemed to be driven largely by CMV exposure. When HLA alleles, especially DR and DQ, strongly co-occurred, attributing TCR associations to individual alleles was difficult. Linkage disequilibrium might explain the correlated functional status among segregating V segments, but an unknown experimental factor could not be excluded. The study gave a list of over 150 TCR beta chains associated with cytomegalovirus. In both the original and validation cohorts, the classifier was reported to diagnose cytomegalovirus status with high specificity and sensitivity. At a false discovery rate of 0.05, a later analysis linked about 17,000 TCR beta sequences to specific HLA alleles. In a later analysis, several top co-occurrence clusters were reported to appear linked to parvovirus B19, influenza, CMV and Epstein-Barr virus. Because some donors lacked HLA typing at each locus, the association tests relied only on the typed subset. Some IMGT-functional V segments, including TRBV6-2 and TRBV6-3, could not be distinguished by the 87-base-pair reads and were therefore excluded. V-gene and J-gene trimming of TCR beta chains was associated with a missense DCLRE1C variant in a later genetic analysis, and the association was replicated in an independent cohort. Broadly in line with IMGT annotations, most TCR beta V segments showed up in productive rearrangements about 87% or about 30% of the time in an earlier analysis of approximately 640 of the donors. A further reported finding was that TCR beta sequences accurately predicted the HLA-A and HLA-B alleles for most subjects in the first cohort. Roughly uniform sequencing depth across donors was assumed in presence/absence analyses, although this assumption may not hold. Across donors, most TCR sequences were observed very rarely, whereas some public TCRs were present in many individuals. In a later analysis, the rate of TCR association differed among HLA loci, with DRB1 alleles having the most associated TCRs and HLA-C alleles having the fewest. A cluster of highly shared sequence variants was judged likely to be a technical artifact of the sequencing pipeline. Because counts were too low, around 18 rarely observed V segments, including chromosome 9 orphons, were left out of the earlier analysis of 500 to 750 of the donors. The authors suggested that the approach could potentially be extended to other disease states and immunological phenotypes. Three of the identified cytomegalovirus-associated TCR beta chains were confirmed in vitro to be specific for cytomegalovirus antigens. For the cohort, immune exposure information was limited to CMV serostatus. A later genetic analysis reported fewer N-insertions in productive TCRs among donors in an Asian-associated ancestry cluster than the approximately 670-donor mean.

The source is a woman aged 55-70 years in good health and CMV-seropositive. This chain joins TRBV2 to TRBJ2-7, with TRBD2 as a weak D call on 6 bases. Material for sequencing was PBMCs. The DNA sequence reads TGTGCCAGCAGAGGGACTCGTTACTACGAGCAGTACTTC. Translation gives CASRGTRYYEQYF.